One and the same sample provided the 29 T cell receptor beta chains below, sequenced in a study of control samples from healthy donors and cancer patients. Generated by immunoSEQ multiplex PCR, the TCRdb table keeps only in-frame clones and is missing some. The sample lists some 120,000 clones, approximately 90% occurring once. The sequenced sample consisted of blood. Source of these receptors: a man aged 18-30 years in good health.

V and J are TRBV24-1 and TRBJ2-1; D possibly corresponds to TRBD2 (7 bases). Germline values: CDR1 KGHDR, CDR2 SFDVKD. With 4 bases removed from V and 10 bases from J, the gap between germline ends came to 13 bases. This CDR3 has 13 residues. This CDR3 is CATSEPRGGEQFF. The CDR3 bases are TGTGCCACCAGTGAACCGAGGGGGGGGGAGCAGTTCTTC.

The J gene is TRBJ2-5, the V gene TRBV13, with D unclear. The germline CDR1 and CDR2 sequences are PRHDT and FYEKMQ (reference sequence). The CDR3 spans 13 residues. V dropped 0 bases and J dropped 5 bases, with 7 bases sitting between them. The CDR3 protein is CASSLGVGETQYF. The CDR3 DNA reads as TGTGCCAGCAGCTTAGGTGTTGGGGAGACCCAGTACTTC.

The CDR3 region has the DNA TGTGCCAGCAGCTTCCGGGGCACAGGGGGTACGAAGACCCAGTACTTC. It encodes CASSFRGTGGTKTQYF. The V call is TRBV11-3, the J call TRBJ2-5; 8 positions agree with TRBD1. With V trimmed by 3 bases and J by 6 bases, 12 bases remained unmatched. Germline V gene sequence: CDR1 SGHNT, CDR2 YENEEA. CDR3 size: 16 residues.

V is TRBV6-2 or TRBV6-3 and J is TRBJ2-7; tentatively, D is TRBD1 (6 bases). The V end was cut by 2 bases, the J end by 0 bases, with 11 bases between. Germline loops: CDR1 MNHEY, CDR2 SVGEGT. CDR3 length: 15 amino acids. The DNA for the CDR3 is TGTGCCAGCAGTTACGCGTGGGGGCTCTCCTACGAGCAGTACTTC. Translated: CASSYAWGLSYEQYF.

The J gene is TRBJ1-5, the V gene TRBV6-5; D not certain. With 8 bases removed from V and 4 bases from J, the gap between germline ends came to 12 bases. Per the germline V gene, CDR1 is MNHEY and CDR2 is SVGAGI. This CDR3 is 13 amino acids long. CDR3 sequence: CASGARSNQPQHF. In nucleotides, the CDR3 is TGTGCCAGCGGCGCCCGAAGTAATCAGCCCCAGCATTTT.

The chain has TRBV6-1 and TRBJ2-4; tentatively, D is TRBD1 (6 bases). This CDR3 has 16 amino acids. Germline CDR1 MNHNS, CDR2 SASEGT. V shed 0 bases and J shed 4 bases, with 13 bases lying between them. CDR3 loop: CASSEASGTTKNIQYF. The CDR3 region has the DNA TGTGCCAGCAGTGAAGCCTCCGGGACAACGAAAAACATTCAGTACTTC.

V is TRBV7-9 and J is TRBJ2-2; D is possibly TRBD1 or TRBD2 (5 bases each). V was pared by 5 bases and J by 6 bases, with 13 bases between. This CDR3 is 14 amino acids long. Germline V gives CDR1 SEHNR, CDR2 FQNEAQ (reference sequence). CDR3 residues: CASSIQGAAGELFF. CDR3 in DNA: TGTGCCAGCAGCATCCAGGGAGCAGCCGGGGAGCTGTTTTTT. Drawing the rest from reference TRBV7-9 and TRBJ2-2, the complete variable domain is DTGVSQNPRHKITKRGQNVTFRCDPISEHNRLYWYRQTLGQGPEFLTYFQNEAQLEKSRLLSDRFSAERPKGSFSTLEIQRTEQGDSAMYLCASSIQGAAGELFFGEGSRLTVL.

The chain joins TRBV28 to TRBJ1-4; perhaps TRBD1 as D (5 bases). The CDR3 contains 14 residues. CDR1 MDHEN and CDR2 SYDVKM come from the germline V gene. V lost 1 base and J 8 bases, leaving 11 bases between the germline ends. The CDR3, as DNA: TGTGCCAGCAGTTTATTGGGGGGTGTAGAAAAACTGTTTTTT. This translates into CASSLLGGVEKLFF.

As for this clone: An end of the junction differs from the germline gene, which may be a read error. The CDR3 nucleotides are TGTGCCAGCTCAAACGACAGGGAGTCGCTCGTCTTC. Translation: CASSNDRESLVF. V is TRBV18 and J is TRBJ2-1; 7 nucleotides align to TRBD1. The germline CDR1 and CDR2 sequences are KGHSH and LQKENI. The CDR3 loop spans 12 amino acids.

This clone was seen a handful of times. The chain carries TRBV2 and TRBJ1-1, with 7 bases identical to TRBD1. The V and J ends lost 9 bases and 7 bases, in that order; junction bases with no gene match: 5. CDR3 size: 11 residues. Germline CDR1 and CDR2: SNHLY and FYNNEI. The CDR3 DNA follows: TGTGCCAGTACAGGGGAAATTGAAGCTTTCTTT. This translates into CASTGEIEAFF.

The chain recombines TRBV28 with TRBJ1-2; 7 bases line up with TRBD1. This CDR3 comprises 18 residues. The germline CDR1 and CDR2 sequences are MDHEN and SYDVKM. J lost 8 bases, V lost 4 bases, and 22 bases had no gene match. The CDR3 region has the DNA TGTGCCAGCAGTTATCGGACAGGCCTGAATCGGGCGGGTCAAGGCTACACCTTC. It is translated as CASSYRTGLNRAGQGYTF.

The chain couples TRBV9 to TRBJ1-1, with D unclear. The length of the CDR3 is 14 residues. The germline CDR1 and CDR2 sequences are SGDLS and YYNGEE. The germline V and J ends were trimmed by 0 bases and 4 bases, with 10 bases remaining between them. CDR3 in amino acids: CASSVEEVTTEAFF. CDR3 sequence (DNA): TGTGCCAGCAGCGTAGAAGAGGTAACCACTGAAGCTTTCTTT.

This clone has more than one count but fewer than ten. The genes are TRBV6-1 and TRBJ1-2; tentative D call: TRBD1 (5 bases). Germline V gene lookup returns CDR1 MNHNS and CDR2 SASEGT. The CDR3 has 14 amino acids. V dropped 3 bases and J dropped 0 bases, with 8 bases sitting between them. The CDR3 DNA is TGTGCCAGCAGTGACAGGGATGCTAACTATGGCTACACCTTC. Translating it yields CASSDRDANYGYTF.

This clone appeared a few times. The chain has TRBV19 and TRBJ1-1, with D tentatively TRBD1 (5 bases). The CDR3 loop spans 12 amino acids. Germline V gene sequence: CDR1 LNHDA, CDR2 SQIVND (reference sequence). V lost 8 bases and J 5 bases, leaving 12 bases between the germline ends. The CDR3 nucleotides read TGTGCCAGTGGACACCGGACTACTGAAGCTTTCTTT. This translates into CASGHRTTEAFF.

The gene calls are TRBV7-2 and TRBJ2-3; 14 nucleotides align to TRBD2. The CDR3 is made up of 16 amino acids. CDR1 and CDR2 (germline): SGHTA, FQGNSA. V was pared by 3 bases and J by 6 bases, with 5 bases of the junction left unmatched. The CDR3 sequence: CASSLGLAGVRDTQYF. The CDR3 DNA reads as TGTGCCAGCAGCTTGGGACTAGCGGGAGTAAGGGATACGCAGTATTTT.

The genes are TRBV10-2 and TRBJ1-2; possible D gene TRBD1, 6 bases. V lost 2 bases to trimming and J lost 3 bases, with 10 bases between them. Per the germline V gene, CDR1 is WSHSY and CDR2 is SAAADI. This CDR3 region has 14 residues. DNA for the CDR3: TGCGCCAGCAGTGAGGATGGGGGCGACTATGGCTACACCTTC. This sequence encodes CASSEDGGDYGYTF.

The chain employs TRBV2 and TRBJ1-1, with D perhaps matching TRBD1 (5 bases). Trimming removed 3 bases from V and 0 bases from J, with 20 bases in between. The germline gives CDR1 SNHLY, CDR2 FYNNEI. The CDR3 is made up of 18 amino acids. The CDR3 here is CASSEYGGGWAMNTEAFF. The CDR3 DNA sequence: TGTGCCAGCAGTGAGTACGGGGGAGGATGGGCCATGAACACTGAAGCTTTCTTT.

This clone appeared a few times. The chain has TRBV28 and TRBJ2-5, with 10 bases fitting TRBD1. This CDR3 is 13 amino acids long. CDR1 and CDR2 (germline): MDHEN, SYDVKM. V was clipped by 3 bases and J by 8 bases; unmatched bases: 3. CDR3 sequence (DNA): TGTGCCAGCAGTTTCGGGGACAGGGGAACCCAGTACTTC. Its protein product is CASSFGDRGTQYF.

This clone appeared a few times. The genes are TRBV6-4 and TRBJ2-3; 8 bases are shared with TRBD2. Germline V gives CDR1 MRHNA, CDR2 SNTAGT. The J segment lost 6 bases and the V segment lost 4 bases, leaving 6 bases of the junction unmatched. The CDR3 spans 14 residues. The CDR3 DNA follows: TGTGCCAGCAGTGGGAGCGGGGGAGGGGATACGCAGTATTTT. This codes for CASSGSGGGDTQYF.

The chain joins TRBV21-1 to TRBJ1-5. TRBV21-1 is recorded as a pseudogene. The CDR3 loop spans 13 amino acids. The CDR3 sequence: CALRSGLNQPQHF. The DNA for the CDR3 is TGTGCCTTGAGGTCCGGATTAAATCAGCCCCAGCATTTT.

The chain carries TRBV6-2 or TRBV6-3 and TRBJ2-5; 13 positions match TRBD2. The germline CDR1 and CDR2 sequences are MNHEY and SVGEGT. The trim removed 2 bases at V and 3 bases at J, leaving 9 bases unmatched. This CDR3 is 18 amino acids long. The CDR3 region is CASSYPPRTSGSKETQYF. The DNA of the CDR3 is TGTGCCAGCAGTTACCCCCCCAGGACTAGCGGGAGCAAAGAGACCCAGTACTTC.

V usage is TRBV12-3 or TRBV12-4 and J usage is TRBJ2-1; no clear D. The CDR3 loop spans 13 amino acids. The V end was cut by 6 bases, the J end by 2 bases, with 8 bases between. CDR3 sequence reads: CASSPLAYNEQFF. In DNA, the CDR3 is TGTGCCAGCAGCCCGCTAGCCTACAATGAGCAGTTCTTC.

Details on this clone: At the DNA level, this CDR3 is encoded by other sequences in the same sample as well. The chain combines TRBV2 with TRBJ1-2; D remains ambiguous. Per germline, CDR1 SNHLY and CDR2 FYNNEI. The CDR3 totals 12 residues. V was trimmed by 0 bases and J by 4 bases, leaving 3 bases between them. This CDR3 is CASSEAAYGYTF. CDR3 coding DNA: TGTGCCAGCAGTGAAGCCGCCTATGGCTACACCTTC.

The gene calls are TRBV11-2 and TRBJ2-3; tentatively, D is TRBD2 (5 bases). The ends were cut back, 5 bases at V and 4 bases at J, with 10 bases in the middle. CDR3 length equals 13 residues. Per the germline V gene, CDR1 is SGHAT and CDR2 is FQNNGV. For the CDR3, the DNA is TGTGCCAGCAGCCCTAGCCTGGCAGATACGCAGTATTTT. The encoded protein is CASSPSLADTQYF.

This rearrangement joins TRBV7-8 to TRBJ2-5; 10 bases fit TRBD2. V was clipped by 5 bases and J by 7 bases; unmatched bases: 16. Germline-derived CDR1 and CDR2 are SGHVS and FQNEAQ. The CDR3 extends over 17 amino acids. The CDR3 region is CASSPRGGAGGPGTQYF. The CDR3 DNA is TGTGCCAGCAGCCCCCGGGGGGGAGCGGGAGGGCCGGGGACCCAGTACTTC.

This CDR3 is CASSQGARGNSPLHF. CDR3 DNA sequence: TGTGCCAGCAGTCAGGGGGCCCGGGGGAATTCACCCCTCCACTTT. This chain uses TRBV27 with TRBJ1-6; 8 nucleotides agree with TRBD1. This CDR3 comprises 15 residues. CDR1 and CDR2 (germline): MNHEY, SMNVEV (reference sequence). V lost 5 bases, J lost 7 bases, and 7 bases stayed unmatched.

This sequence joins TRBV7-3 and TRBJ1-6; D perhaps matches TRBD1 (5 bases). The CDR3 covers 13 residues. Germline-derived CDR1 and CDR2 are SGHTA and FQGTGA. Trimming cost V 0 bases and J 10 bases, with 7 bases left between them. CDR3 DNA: TGTGCCAGCAGCTTAACGCGGGACTCACCCCTCCACTTT. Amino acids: CASSLTRDSPLHF.

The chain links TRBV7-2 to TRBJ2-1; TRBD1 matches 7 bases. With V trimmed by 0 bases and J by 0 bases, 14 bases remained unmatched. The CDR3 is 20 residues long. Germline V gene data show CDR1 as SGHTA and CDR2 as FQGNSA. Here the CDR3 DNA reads TGTGCCAGCAGCTTAGCGGTTACGACAGGGCTCAGAAGCTCCTACAATGAGCAGTTCTTC. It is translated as CASSLAVTTGLRSSYNEQFF.

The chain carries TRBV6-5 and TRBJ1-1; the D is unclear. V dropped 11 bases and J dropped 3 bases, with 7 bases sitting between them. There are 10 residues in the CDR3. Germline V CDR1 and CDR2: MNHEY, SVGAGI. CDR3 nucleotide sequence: TGTGCCTCCAGATACACTGAAGCTTTCTTT. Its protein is CASRYTEAFF.